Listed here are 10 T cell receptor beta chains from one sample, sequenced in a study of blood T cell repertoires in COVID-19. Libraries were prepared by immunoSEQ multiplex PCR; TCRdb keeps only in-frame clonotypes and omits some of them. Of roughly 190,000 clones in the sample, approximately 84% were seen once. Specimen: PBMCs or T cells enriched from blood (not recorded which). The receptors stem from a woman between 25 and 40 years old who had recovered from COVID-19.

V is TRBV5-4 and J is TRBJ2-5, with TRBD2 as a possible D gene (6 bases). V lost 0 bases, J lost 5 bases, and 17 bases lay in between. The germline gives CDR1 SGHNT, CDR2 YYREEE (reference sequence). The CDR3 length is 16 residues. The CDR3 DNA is TGTGCCAGCAGCTTGGGAAGGCTAGCGCATCGGGAGACCCAGTACTTC. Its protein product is CASSLGRLAHRETQYF.

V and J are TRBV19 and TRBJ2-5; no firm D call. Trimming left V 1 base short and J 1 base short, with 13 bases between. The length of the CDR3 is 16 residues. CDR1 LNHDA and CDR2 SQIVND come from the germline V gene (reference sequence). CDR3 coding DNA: TGTGCCAGTAGTATAGGTATAGGCGGCACCCAAGAGACCCAGTACTTC. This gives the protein CASSIGIGGTQETQYF.

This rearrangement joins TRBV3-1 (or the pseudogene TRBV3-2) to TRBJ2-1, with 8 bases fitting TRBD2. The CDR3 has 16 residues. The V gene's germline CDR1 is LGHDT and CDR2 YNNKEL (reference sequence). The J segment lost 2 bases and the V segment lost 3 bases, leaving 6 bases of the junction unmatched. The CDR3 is CASSHIPAGAYNEQFF. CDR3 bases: TGTGCCAGCAGCCACATCCCAGCGGGAGCCTACAATGAGCAGTTCTTC.

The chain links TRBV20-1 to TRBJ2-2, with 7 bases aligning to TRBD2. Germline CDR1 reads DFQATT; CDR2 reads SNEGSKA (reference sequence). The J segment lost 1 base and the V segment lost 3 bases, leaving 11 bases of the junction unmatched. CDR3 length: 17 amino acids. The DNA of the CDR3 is TGCAGTGCTAGTACTCCTAGCGGAGGTCGGAACACCGGGGAGCTGTTTTTT. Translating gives CSASTPSGGRNTGELFF.

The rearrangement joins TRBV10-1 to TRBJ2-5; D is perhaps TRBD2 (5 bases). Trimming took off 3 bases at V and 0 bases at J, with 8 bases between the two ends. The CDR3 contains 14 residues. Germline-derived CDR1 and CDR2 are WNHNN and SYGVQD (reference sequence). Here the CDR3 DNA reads TGCGCCAGCAGTGAATCGGGGTACCAAGAGACCCAGTACTTC. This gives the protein CASSESGYQETQYF.

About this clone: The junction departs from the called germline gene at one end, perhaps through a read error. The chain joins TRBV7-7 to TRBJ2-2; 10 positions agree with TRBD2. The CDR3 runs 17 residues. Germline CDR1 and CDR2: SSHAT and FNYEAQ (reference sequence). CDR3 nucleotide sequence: TGTGCTAGCAGCTTAGGAACTAGCGGGACGAACACCGGGGAGCTGTTTTTT. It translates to CASSLGTSGTNTGELFF.

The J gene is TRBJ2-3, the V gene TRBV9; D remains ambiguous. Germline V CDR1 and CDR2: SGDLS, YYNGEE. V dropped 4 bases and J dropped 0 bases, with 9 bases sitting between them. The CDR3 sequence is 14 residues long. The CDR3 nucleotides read TGTGCCAGCAGCCCCCTTTTTAGCACAGATACGCAGTATTTT. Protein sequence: CASSPLFSTDTQYF.

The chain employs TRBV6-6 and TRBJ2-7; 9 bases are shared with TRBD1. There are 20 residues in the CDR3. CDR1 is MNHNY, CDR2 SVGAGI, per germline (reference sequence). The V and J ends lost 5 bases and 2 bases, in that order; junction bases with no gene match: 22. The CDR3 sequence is CASSHPAGTGQLRSPYEQYF. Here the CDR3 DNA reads TGTGCCAGCAGTCACCCCGCCGGGACAGGGCAGTTAAGGTCTCCCTACGAGCAGTACTTC.

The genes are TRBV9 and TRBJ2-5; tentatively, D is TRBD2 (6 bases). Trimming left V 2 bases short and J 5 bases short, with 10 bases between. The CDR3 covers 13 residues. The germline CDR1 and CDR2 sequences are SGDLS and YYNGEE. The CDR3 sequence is CASSVNLAETQYF. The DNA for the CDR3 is TGTGCCAGCAGCGTGAACCTAGCGGAGACCCAGTACTTC.

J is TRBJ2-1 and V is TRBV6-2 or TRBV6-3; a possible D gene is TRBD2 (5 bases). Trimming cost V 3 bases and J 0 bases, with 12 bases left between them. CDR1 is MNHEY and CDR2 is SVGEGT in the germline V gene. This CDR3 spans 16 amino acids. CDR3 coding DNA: TGTGCCAGCAGTTATATCCTCGGGGTCTCCTACAATGAGCAGTTCTTC. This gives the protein CASSYILGVSYNEQFF.